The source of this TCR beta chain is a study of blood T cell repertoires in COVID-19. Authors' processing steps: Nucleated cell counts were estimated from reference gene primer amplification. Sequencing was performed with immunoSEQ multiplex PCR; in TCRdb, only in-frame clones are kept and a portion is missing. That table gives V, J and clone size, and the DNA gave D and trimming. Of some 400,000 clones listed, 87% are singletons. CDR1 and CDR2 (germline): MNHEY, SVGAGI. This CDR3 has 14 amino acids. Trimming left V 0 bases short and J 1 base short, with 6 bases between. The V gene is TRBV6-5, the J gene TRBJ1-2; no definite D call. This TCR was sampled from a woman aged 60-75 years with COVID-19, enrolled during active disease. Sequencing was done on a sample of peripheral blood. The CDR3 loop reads CASSYSSGNYGYTF. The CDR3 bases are TGTGCCAGCAGTTACTCCAGTGGTAACTATGGCTACACCTTC.